This is a list of T cell receptor beta chains from one sample in a study of T-cell reconstitution after alpha-beta-depleted transplantation in children. MiXCR, run by TCRdb on the PCR reads, gives a single entry per CDR3 protein. The sample holds some 500,000 distinct CDR3 sequences, about 30% seen once. This sample comprised PBMCs from the stem cell graft donor, obtained from the stem cell graft. The receptors derive from a human donor who donated a stem cell graft to a child with aplastic anemia. The CDR3 runs from the conserved cysteine through the conserved F or W. A D gene is named only where the DNA matches it firmly. Some rows mark clone size as missing; the rest say once, few, many or name a class of expanded clone.

j_call clone_size d_call v_call cdr3_nt cdr3_aa
TRBJ1-1 . . TRBV7-9 TGTGCCAGCAGCTTGGGGTCCGGGGCTGAAGCTTTCTTT CASSLGSGAEAFF
TRBJ1-2 few . TRBV4-3 TGCGCCAGCAGCCAAGTTCGGGGATCGCATGGCTACACCTTC CASSQVRGSHGYTF
TRBJ2-1 . TRBD2 TRBV4-2 TGTGCCAGCAGCCAAGATGGACTAGCGGGAGGGCCGTTGAATGAGCAGTTCTTC CASSQDGLAGGPLNEQFF
TRBJ2-7 . TRBD2 TRBV10-3 TGTGCCATCAGTGGTGGAACTAGCGGGCGCGGTCCCTACGAGCAGTACTTC CAISGGTSGRGPYEQYF
TRBJ2-1 few TRBD2 TRBV24-1 TGTGCCACCAGTGTAAGCGGGAGTTACAATGAGCAGTTCTTC CATSVSGSYNEQFF
TRBJ2-1 . . TRBV12-5 TGTGCTAGTGGTTTGGTACTAGTGGGGGGAGTTTCTTCCTACAATGAGCAGTTCTTC CASGLVLVGGVSSYNEQFF
TRBJ1-1 few TRBD1 TRBV7-8 TGTGCCAGCAGCGGACGGGACAGGGGGAAGAGCACTGAAGCTTTCTTT CASSGRDRGKSTEAFF
TRBJ2-3 few TRBD1 TRBV29-1 TGCAGCGTCGAGGGACAGGGATTAACAGATACGCAGTATTTT CSVEGQGLTDTQYF
TRBJ2-7 few TRBD2 TRBV20-1 TGCAGTGCCCGGACTAGCGGGTTCGAGCAGTACTTC CSARTSGFEQYF
TRBJ1-3 . . TRBV5-4 TGTGCCAGCAGCTTGGACAGGGCCTCTGGAAACACCATATATTTT CASSLDRASGNTIYF
TRBJ2-1 few . TRBV27 TGTGCCAGCGGGTATGAAGTTCCGTTCGGTGGGGATGAGCAGTTCTTC CASGYEVPFGGDEQFF
TRBJ2-2 few . TRBV3-1 TGTGCCAGCAGCCAGACCGGGACAAGGAACACCGGGGAGCTGTTTTTT CASSQTGTRNTGELFF
TRBJ2-3 few TRBD2 TRBV4-3 TGCGCCAGCAGCCATGAACACACGGCGGGGGGCACAGATACGCAGTATTTT CASSHEHTAGGTDTQYF
TRBJ1-5 few TRBD1 TRBV20-1 TGCAGTGTAAAACAGGGGGCTGGCAATCAGCCCCAGCATTTT CSVKQGAGNQPQHF
TRBJ2-4 few . TRBV29-1 TGCATCGTGTTCGATCCCGCCAAAAACATTCAGTACTTC CIVFDPAKNIQYF
TRBJ2-7 . . TRBV7-9 TGTGCCAGCAGCTTAGTTGAGTACCACGAGCAGTACTTC CASSLVEYHEQYF
TRBJ2-5 few TRBD2 TRBV5-1 TGCGCCAGCAGCTTGGGAACCGGGACTAGCGGACAAGAGACCCAGTACTTC CASSLGTGTSGQETQYF
TRBJ2-7 many TRBD2 TRBV7-2 TGTGCCAGCAGCTTAATTCTAGCGGGAGGCTCCTACGAGCAGTACTTC CASSLILAGGSYEQYF
TRBJ1-1 few . TRBV6-1 TGTGCCAGCAGTTACAAGCGGTTCACTGAAGCTTTCTTT CASSYKRFTEAFF
TRBJ2-2 few . TRBV12-3/TRBV12-4 TGTGCCAGCAGTTTGGGAGATAGCGGGGAGCTGTTTTTT CASSLGDSGELFF